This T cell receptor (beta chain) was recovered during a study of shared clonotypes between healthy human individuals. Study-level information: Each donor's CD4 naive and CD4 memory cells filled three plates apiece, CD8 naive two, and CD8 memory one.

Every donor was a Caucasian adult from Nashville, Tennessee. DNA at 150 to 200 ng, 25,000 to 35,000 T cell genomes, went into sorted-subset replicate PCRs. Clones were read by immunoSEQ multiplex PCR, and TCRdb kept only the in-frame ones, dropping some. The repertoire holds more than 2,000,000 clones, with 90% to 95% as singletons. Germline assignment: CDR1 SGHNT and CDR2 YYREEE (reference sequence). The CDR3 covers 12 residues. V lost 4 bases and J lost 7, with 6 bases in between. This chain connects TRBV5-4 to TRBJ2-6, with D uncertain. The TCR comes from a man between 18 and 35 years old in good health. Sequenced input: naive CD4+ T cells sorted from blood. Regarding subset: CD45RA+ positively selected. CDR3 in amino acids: CASSLGANVLTF. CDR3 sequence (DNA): TGTGCCAGCAGCCTGGGCGCCAACGTCCTGACTTTC.